These T cell receptor beta chains were read from a single sample in a study of blood T cells in healthy people across ages. TCRdb processed the 5' RACE reads anew with MiXCR; each CDR3 protein has one entry. The sample lists about 800,000 distinct CDR3 sequences; around 25% were seen once. The data also belong to a second study, concerning T cells of mothers and their children.

The sample consisted of blood. The receptors stem from a boy aged 10-17 years in good health. Each CDR3 is given with its conserved first and last residue. A D gene is named only where the DNA matches it firmly. Size is stated for part of the rows, as once, few or many counts, or as a class when the clone is expanded.

V,J,D,size,CDR3,DNA
TRBV3-1,TRBJ2-4,.,.,CASSQVVRAGVAKNIQYF,TGTGCCAGCAGCCAAGTTGTCAGGGCAGGGGTAGCCAAAAACATTCAGTACTTC
TRBV5-1,TRBJ2-3,TRBD2,.,CASSSSGGSGDSTDTQYF,TGCGCCAGCAGCTCGTCTGGCGGGAGTGGGGATAGCACAGATACGCAGTATTTT
TRBV5-6,TRBJ2-2,.,few,CASSFYLSGELFF,TGTGCCAGCAGCTTTTATTTATCCGGGGAGCTGTTTTTT
TRBV15,TRBJ2-7,TRBD1,.,CATSRPGQGAYEQYF,TGTGCCACCAGCAGGCCGGGACAGGGGGCCTACGAGCAGTACTTC
TRBV28,TRBJ2-5,.,.,CAGSPGGEGSETQYF,TGTGCCGGCAGCCCGGGCGGTGAGGGGTCGGAGACCCAGTACTTC
TRBV28,TRBJ2-5,.,many,CASSQTGSPVGEQYF,TGTGCCAGCAGTCAGACGGGTTCCCCGGTGGGGGAGCAGTACTTC
TRBV7-9,TRBJ2-7,TRBD2,few,CASSPRGEDEQYF,TGTGCCAGCAGCCCCCGGGGGGAGGACGAGCAGTACTTC
TRBV5-1,TRBJ2-3,.,.,CASSFLISTDTQYF,TGCGCCAGCAGCTTTTTGATATCCACAGATACGCAGTATTTT
TRBV4-3,TRBJ2-7,.,few,CASSQDRTGSYEQYF,TGCGCCAGCAGCCAAGATCGCACAGGCTCCTACGAGCAGTACTTC
TRBV20-1,TRBJ1-5,.,.,CSAEISRNQPQHF,TGCAGTGCTGAGATTTCAAGGAATCAGCCCCAGCATTTT
TRBV4-3,TRBJ2-1,.,few,CASSKLSSNEQFF,TGCGCCAGCAGCAAGTTATCCAGCAATGAGCAGTTCTTC
TRBV3-1,TRBJ1-6,.,.,CATTRGNSPLHF,TGTGCCACCACTAGGGGTAATTCACCCCTCCACTTT
TRBV20-1,TRBJ2-7,.,few,CSARETGRLYEQYF,TGCAGTGCTAGGGAAACAGGGAGATTGTACGAGCAGTACTTC
TRBV3-1,TRBJ1-4,.,.,CASSQDGYRSATNEKLFF,TGTGCCAGCAGCCAAGATGGTTATAGATCTGCAACTAATGAAAAACTGTTTTTT
TRBV25-1,TRBJ2-6,.,.,CASSESQDRSGANVLTF,TGTGCCAGCAGTGAATCTCAGGATCGCTCTGGGGCCAACGTCCTGACTTTC
TRBV9,TRBJ2-5,TRBD1,few,CASSEWDSQETQYF,TGTGCCAGCAGTGAGTGGGACAGCCAAGAGACCCAGTACTTC
TRBV7-7,TRBJ1-1,.,.,CASSLAGPMNTEAFF,TGTGCTAGCAGCTTAGCGGGACCCATGAACACTGAAGCTTTCTTT
TRBV6-4,TRBJ2-1,TRBD1,.,CASSVRPGGGDEQFF,TGTGCCAGCAGTGTGAGGCCAGGGGGTGGGGATGAGCAGTTCTTC
TRBV28,TRBJ1-5,.,.,CASTRGGPNQPQHF,TGTGCCAGCACGCGGGGGGGCCCGAATCAGCCCCAGCATTTT
TRBV27,TRBJ1-6,.,.,CASSPSVPGGYNSPLHF,TGTGCCAGCAGCCCTTCGGTCCCGGGGGGATATAATTCACCCCTCCACTTT
TRBV7-9,TRBJ2-5,.,.,CASSQGGGRRWETQYF,TGTGCCAGCAGCCAAGGAGGGGGCAGGAGATGGGAGACCCAGTACTTC
TRBV28,TRBJ2-2,.,few,CASSLGNGGVTGELFF,TGTGCCAGCAGTTTAGGAAATGGAGGAGTGACCGGGGAGCTGTTTTTT
TRBV12-3/TRBV12-4,TRBJ2-7,TRBD2,.,CASSKTSGGTYEQYF,TGTGCCAGCAGTAAAACTAGCGGGGGAACCTACGAGCAGTACTTC
TRBV29-1,TRBJ2-1,TRBD2,.,CSVEVWAGGSEQFF,TGCAGCGTTGAAGTTTGGGCGGGGGGGAGTGAGCAGTTCTTC
TRBV7-8,TRBJ2-7,.,few,CASSPRTTSYEQYF,TGTGCCAGCAGCCCACGGACGACCTCCTACGAGCAGTACTTC
TRBV28,TRBJ2-5,.,few,CASSLRGWETQYF,TGTGCCAGCAGTTTACGGGGGTGGGAGACCCAGTACTTC
TRBV28,TRBJ2-5,.,.,CASRGGRGETQYF,TGTGCCAGCAGGGGGGGCCGAGGGGAGACCCAGTACTTC
TRBV10-3,TRBJ1-4,TRBD1,few,CAISDADRAEEKLFF,TGTGCCATCAGTGATGCGGACAGGGCAGAGGAAAAACTGTTTTTT
TRBV4-3,TRBJ2-1,TRBD2,few,CASSQDRTSALVDEQFF,TGCGCCAGCAGCCAAGATCGGACTAGCGCCTTGGTGGATGAGCAGTTCTTC
TRBV20-1,TRBJ1-2,.,.,CSARVDVGRVWGYTF,TGCAGTGCTAGAGTCGATGTGGGCAGGGTTTGGGGCTACACCTTC
TRBV20-1,TRBJ2-1,TRBD2,few,CSAVTSGSYNEQFF,TGCAGTGCGGTGACTAGCGGCTCCTACAATGAGCAGTTCTTC
TRBV29-1,TRBJ2-1,.,few,CSGAGPGRIYNEQFF,TGCAGCGGGGCAGGACCGGGACGGATTTACAATGAGCAGTTCTTC
TRBV6-6,TRBJ2-6,.,.,CASLDRGSGANVLTF,TGTGCCAGCCTTGACAGAGGGTCTGGGGCCAACGTCCTGACTTTC
TRBV6-6,TRBJ1-4,TRBD1,.,CASATGQSNEKLFF,TGTGCCAGTGCGACGGGACAGAGTAATGAAAAACTGTTTTTT
TRBV28,TRBJ1-2,TRBD1,once,CASSSSPTGKYGYTF,TGTGCCAGCAGTTCCTCACCGACAGGGAAGTATGGCTACACCTTC
TRBV20-1,TRBJ2-6,TRBD1,.,CSARRDRPTSGANVLTF,TGCAGTGCTAGAAGGGACAGACCTACTTCTGGGGCCAACGTCCTGACTTTC
TRBV5-5,TRBJ1-1,.,.,CASSLGDPPYFSEAFF,TGTGCCAGCAGCTTGGGTGACCCGCCTTATTTTTCTGAAGCTTTCTTT
TRBV4-3,TRBJ2-1,TRBD1,.,CASSQDRTGGGNEQFF,TGCGCCAGCAGCCAAGATCGGACAGGGGGAGGCAATGAGCAGTTCTTC
TRBV5-5,TRBJ2-5,.,few,CASSLAVSQETQYF,TGTGCCAGCAGCTTGGCCGTCAGCCAAGAGACCCAGTACTTC
TRBV5-6,TRBJ1-6,TRBD1,few,CASSLTPGTENSPLHF,TGTGCCAGCAGCTTAACTCCCGGGACAGAGAATTCACCCCTCCACTTT
TRBV29-1,TRBJ2-2,TRBD2,.,CSVQSAGTGELFF,TGCAGCGTTCAATCAGCGGGAACCGGGGAGCTGTTTTTT
TRBV7-3,TRBJ2-5,.,few,CASSFNGREQYF,TGTGCCAGCAGCTTCAACGGGCGAGAGCAGTACTTC
TRBV20-1,TRBJ1-4,.,.,CSARTVANEKLFF,TGCAGTGCTAGAACTGTAGCTAATGAAAAACTGTTTTTT
TRBV5-1,TRBJ2-1,.,many,CASSLVLNEQFF,TGTGCCAGCAGCTTGGTACTCAATGAGCAGTTCTTC
TRBV12-3/TRBV12-4,TRBJ1-2,TRBD1,few,CASSLDRERYGYTF,TGTGCCAGCAGCCTGGACAGGGAGAGATATGGCTACACCTTC
TRBV28,TRBJ2-5,.,.,CASSVGGRVQETQYF,TGTGCCAGCAGCGTCGGAGGGAGAGTTCAAGAGACCCAGTACTTC
TRBV5-1,TRBJ1-1,.,few,CASSPGRMNTEAFF,TGCGCCAGCAGCCCGGGACGGATGAACACTGAAGCTTTCTTT
TRBV4-2,TRBJ1-3,TRBD1,.,CASSQDSNWDRFRPSGNTIYF,TGTGCCAGCAGCCAAGATTCGAATTGGGACAGGTTCAGGCCCTCTGGAAACACCATATATTTT
TRBV5-1,TRBJ2-4,TRBD2,.,CASSLARAGGSAYKNIQYF,TGCGCCAGCAGCTTGGCCCGAGCGGGAGGTTCCGCGTACAAAAACATTCAGTACTTC
TRBV4-2,TRBJ1-2,.,few,CASSQDRIDYGYTF,TGTGCCAGCAGCCAAGATCGGATCGACTATGGCTACACCTTC